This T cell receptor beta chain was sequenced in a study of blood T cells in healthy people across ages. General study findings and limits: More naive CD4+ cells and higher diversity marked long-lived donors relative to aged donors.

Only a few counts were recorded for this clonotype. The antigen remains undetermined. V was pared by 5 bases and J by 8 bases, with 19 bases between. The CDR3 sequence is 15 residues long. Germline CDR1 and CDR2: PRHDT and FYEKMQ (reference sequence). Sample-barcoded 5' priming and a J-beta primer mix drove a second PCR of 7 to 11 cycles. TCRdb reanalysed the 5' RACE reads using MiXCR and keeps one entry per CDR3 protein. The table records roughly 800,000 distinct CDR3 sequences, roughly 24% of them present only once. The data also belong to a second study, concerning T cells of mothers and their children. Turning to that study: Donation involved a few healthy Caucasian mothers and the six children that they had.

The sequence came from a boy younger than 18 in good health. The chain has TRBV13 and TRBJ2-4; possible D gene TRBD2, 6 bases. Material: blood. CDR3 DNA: TGTGCCAGCAGCACCGCGGGAAACGGTGGGGACATTCAGTACTTC. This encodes CASSTAGNGGDIQYF.